What follows are 5 T cell receptor beta chains derived from one specimen sequenced in a study of blood T cell repertoires in COVID-19. Only in-frame clones appear in the TCRdb table, and some are missing; sequencing was by immunoSEQ multiplex PCR. This sample has roughly 140,000 clones, with under 90% found just once. The specimen was PBMCs or T cells enriched from blood (not recorded which). These receptors all stem from a man aged 45-65 years who had recovered from COVID-19.

The chain employs TRBV11-2 and TRBJ2-1; TRBD2 aligns across 8 bases. The CDR3 loop spans 18 amino acids. CDR1 SGHAT and CDR2 FQNNGV come from the germline V gene. The J segment lost 4 bases and the V segment lost 1 base, leaving 12 bases of the junction unmatched. CDR3 nucleotides: TGTGCCAGCAGCTTAGGGTCCCCGGCGGGGGGACTGTACAATGAGCAGTTCTTC. Protein sequence: CASSLGSPAGGLYNEQFF.

The chain is built from TRBV7-9 and TRBJ1-6; no reliable D call. CDR1 is SEHNR and CDR2 is FQNEAQ in the germline V gene (reference sequence). V lost 2 bases and J 12 bases, leaving 8 bases between the germline ends. The CDR3 totals 12 residues. The DNA for the CDR3 is TGTGCCAGCAGCTTAAAGAACTTACCCCTCCACTTT. This gives the protein CASSLKNLPLHF.

This clone was counted only a few times. The chain carries TRBV18 and TRBJ1-2, with TRBD1 as a possible D gene (5 bases). Germline loops: CDR1 KGHSH, CDR2 LQKENI. The CDR3 runs to 15 residues. V was shortened by 1 base and J by 8 bases, with 17 bases between the two germline ends. The CDR3 nucleotides are TGTGCCAGCTCACCACAGGACGGGGGATTGCAAGGCTACACCTTC. Protein sequence: CASSPQDGGLQGYTF.

This sequence joins TRBV11-2 and TRBJ2-1; 8 nucleotides match TRBD2. V trimming: 5 bases; J trimming: 6 bases; junction bases outside the gene matches: 6. This CDR3 is 14 amino acids long. Germline CDR1 SGHAT, CDR2 FQNNGV. The CDR3: CASSRLAGRNEQFF. The CDR3 DNA follows: TGTGCCAGCAGCCGATTAGCGGGGCGCAATGAGCAGTTCTTC.

The chain is built from TRBV3-1 (or the pseudogene TRBV3-2) and TRBJ2-3; 10 bases match TRBD1. In germline, CDR1 is LGHDT, CDR2 YNNKEL (reference sequence). Losses at the gene ends were 3 bases for V and 1 base for J; bases not matched to a gene: 1. The CDR3 spans 15 residues. CDR3 DNA: TGTGCCAGCAGCCATGGGACAGGGGGCACAGATACGCAGTATTTT. This translates into CASSHGTGGTDTQYF.